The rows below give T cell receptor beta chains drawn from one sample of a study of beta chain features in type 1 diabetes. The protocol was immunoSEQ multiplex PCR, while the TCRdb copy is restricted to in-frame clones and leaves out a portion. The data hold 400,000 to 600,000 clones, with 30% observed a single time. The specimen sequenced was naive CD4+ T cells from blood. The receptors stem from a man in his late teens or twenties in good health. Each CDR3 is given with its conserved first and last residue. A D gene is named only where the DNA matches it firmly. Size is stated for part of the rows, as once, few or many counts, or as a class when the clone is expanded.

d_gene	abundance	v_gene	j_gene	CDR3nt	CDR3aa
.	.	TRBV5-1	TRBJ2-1	TGCGCCAGCAGCCACCCGGGCAGTGAGCAGTTCTTC	CASSHPGSEQFF
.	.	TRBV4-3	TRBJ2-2	TGCGCCAGCAGCCAAGGACGGGGGACCGGGGAGCTGTTTTTT	CASSQGRGTGELFF
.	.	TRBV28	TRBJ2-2	TGTGCCAGCCCGGACAACACCGGGGAGCTGTTTTTT	CASPDNTGELFF
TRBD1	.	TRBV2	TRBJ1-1	TGTGCCAGCAGTAGACAGGGTGGTACTGAAGCTTTCTTT	CASSRQGGTEAFF
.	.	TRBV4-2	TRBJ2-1	TGTGCCAGCAGCCAGCCCCCCTACAATGAGCAGTTCTTC	CASSQPPYNEQFF
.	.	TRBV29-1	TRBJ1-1	TGCAGCGTTGATGGACGAACAGGCCACACTGAAGCTTTCTTT	CSVDGRTGHTEAFF
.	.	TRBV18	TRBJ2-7	TGTGCCAGCTCAACTAGGGACGGCAGCTCCTACGAGCAGTACTTC	CASSTRDGSSYEQYF
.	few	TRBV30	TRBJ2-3	TGTGCCTGGAGGACACGCGGCACAGATACGCAGTATTTT	CAWRTRGTDTQYF
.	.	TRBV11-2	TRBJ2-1	TGTGCCAGCAGCTTATCGGTTTCCTCCTACAATGAGCAGTTCTTC	CASSLSVSSYNEQFF
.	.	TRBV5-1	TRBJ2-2	TGCGCCAGCAGCCATAACGGACTGGCCGGGGAGCTGTTTTTT	CASSHNGLAGELFF
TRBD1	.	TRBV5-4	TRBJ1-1	TGTGCCAGCAGCCAGGGACAGGCAAACACTGAAGCTTTCTTT	CASSQGQANTEAFF
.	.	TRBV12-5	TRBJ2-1	TGTGCTAGTGGCCCCCGGACACCCTCCTACAATGAGCAGTTCTTC	CASGPRTPSYNEQFF
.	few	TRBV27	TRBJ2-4	TGTGCCAGCAGTCGGAGGGGGCATGAAGACATTCAGTACTTC	CASSRRGHEDIQYF
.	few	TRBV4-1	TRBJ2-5	TGCGCCAGCAGCCAAGCGGCTCTGGGGCCCCAGTACTTC	CASSQAALGPQYF
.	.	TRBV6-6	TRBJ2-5	TGTGCCAGCAGTTACTCGCCACAAGAGACCCAGTACTTC	CASSYSPQETQYF
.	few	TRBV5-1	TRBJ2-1	TGCGCCAGCAGCCACGATACACCAAGGGGTGAGCAGTTCTTC	CASSHDTPRGEQFF
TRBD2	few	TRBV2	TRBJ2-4	TGTGCCAGCAGTGTTGGCGGGAGTAGGTACATTCAGTACTTC	CASSVGGSRYIQYF
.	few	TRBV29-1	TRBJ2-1	TGCAGCGTTGATTGGGGCCCCGTCGGCAATGAGCAGTTCTTC	CSVDWGPVGNEQFF
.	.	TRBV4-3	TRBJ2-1	TGCGCCAGCAGCCCTTACAAGTCGGCTTCCTACAATGAGCAGTTCTTC	CASSPYKSASYNEQFF
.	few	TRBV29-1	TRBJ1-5	TGCAGCGTTGGGGTCAAGGGGCAGCCCCAGCATTTT	CSVGVKGQPQHF
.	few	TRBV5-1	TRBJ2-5	TGCGCCAGCAGCTTGGTTGGGGGCCAAGAGACCCAGTACTTC	CASSLVGGQETQYF
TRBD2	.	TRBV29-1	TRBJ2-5	TGCAGCGTTTGGACTAGCGGGGGGCCAGAGACCCAGTACTTC	CSVWTSGGPETQYF
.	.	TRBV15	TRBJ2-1	TGTGCCACCAGCAGAGAAGAGGCAGGGAATGAGCAGTTCTTC	CATSREEAGNEQFF
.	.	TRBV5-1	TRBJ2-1	TGCGCCAGCAGCTGGGACCCCGCCAGCCATGAGCAGTTCTTC	CASSWDPASHEQFF
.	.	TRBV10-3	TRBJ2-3	TGTGCCATCAGTCCCCGGGACCACACAGATACGCAGTATTTT	CAISPRDHTDTQYF
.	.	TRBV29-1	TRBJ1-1	TGCAGCGTGCTGGGGGCCCGGATGAACACTGAAGCTTTCTTT	CSVLGARMNTEAFF
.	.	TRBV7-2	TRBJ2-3	TGTGCCAGCGGCCTAAACACGTACACAGATACGCAGTATTTT	CASGLNTYTDTQYF
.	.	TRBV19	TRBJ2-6	TGTGCCACCGCCGTCTCTGGGGCCAACGTCCTGACTTTC	CATAVSGANVLTF
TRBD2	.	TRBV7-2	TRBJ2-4	TGTGCCAGCAAATCAGCGGGGGCTAAAAACATTCAGTACTTC	CASKSAGAKNIQYF
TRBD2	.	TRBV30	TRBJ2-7	TGTGCCTGGAGTGTACTTAGCGGGAGTGGCGAGCAGTACTTC	CAWSVLSGSGEQYF
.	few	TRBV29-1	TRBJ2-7	TGCAGCGTTGAAAAAGGGAATGGGGTCCAGGACGAGCAGTACTTC	CSVEKGNGVQDEQYF
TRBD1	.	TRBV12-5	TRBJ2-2	TGTGCTAGTGGTACTGGACAGGGGGCTAACACCGGGGAGCTGTTTTTT	CASGTGQGANTGELFF